This T cell receptor (beta chain) originates from a study of liver allograft versus peripheral blood T cells. Turning to the study itself: A comparison was made between T cell receptor repertoires in transplanted livers and those in recipients' peripheral blood. Study findings and constraints: Reportedly, the T cell receptor repertoires present inside liver allografts differed from those in peripheral blood.

MiXCR, run by TCRdb on the reads, gives a single entry per CDR3 protein. The data contain about 5,300 distinct CDR3 sequences, 15% to 20% of them singletons. The table lists this clonotype with a few counts. As yet, its antigen is unknown. The V and J ends lost 5 bases and 2 bases respectively, with 10 bases between them. The V gene's germline CDR1 is SGHNT and CDR2 YENEEA. This CDR3 is built from 13 residues. This chain joins TRBV11-3 and TRBJ2-7; D is ambiguous. The source is a human patient who had a liver transplant. Some T cells may be graft donor cells. In DNA, the CDR3 is TGTGCCAGCAGCCAAGAAGCTACCTACGAGCAGTACTTC. It codes for CASSQEATYEQYF.